The 14 T cell receptor beta chains below come from one sample, sequenced in a study of T-cell reconstitution after alpha-beta-depleted transplantation in children. During its preparation, the TCRbeta library received unique molecular identifiers. MiXCR, applied by TCRdb to the PCR reads, yields one record per CDR3 protein. The sample holds roughly 500,000 distinct CDR3 sequences; about an eighth are singletons and the top ten take about 5%. This sample comprised PBMCs from the stem cell graft donor, obtained from the stem cell graft. These receptors were taken from a human donor who donated a stem cell graft to a child with combined immunodeficiency.

About this clonotype: No conserved phenylalanine or tryptophan is present at the end of the CDR3, so a read error is the likely explanation. V is TRBV12-3 or TRBV12-4 and J is TRBJ2-1; 7 nucleotides line up with TRBD2. The CDR3 length is 15 residues. With 6 bases clipped from V and 1 base from J, the junction kept 6 bases outside the gene matches. The CDR3 spells CASSQGGVSYNEQFL. CDR3 nucleotides: TGTGCCAGCAGCCAGGGAGGGGTATCCTACAATGAGCAGTTCCTC.

This clonotype was observed at least ten times. The chain recombines TRBV29-1 with TRBJ2-7, with D maybe TRBD2 (6 bases). The germline gives CDR1 SQVTM, CDR2 ANQGSEA. The CDR3 consists of 13 residues. With 5 bases removed from V and 11 bases from J, the gap between germline ends came to 22 bases. The CDR3 nucleotides are TGCAGCGTTCTGAGCGTTGAGCGGAGGGCGGAGTACTTC. Protein: CSVLSVERRAEYF.

This clonotype was counted a few times. The rearrangement uses TRBV25-1 and TRBJ2-3, with D maybe TRBD1 (5 bases). Germline CDR1 reads MGHDK; CDR2 reads SYGVNS. V gave up 5 bases and J gave up 4 bases, with 10 bases separating them. The CDR3 length is 13 residues. CDR3 nucleotides: TGTGCCAGCAGTTGGGCAGGGCCAGATACGCAGTATTTT. Translated, it gives CASSWAGPDTQYF.

This clonotype occurred many times. The junction departs from the called germline gene at one end, perhaps through a read error. The chain is built from TRBV7-7 and TRBJ2-3, with 8 nucleotides matching TRBD2. Looked up from germline, CDR1 is SSHAT and CDR2 is FNYEAQ (reference sequence). CDR3 size: 14 residues. CDR3: CASSSAGDSDTQYF. The CDR3 DNA reads as TGTGCTAGCAGCTCAGCGGGGGACTCAGATACGCAGTATTTT.

This chain connects TRBV6-1 to TRBJ2-1, with TRBD1 matching over 9 bases. CDR3 length: 17 amino acids. J was trimmed by 2 bases and V by 6 bases; bases with no gene match: 11. Germline V CDR1 and CDR2: MNHNS, SASEGT. The CDR3 loop reads CASREAPDRGTYNEQFF. CDR3 DNA sequence: TGTGCCAGCAGAGAGGCCCCGGACAGGGGAACCTACAATGAGCAGTTCTTC.

The chain uses TRBV6-5 and TRBJ1-2; 7 bases align to TRBD1. Germline trimming cut 2 bases from V and 5 bases from J; bases unmatched to any gene: 2. CDR1 is MNHEY, CDR2 SVGAGI, per germline. The CDR3 loop spans 13 amino acids. CDR3 sequence (DNA): TGTGCCAGCAGTTACAGACAGGGTTATGGCTACACCTTC. Protein sequence: CASSYRQGYGYTF.

This clonotype was recorded many times. This rearrangement joins TRBV4-3 to TRBJ2-1; no firm D call. V shed 0 bases and J shed 10 bases, with 10 bases lying between them. The germline V gene encodes CDR1 LGHNA and CDR2 YSLEER. CDR3 length: 13 amino acids. CDR3 sequence (DNA): TGCGCCAGCAGCCAAGATATAGGGCGCGAGCAGTTCTTC. It yields the protein CASSQDIGREQFF.

This clonotype was seen a few times. The chain couples TRBV6-2 or TRBV6-3 to TRBJ2-3; 7 positions agree with TRBD2. The ends lost 4 bases at V and 6 bases at J; junction bases unmatched: 19. The CDR3 is 18 residues long. Germline V gene sequence: CDR1 MNHEY, CDR2 SVGEGT. CDR3 coding DNA: TGTGCCAGCAGTTTCCCCCTTTCCGGGACTACAGACGCGGATACGCAGTATTTT. This codes for CASSFPLSGTTDADTQYF.

This clonotype was found a few times. J is TRBJ2-2 and V is TRBV12-3 or TRBV12-4; TRBD2 matches 14 bases. The V and J ends lost 5 bases and 5 bases, in that order; junction bases with no gene match: 10. The CDR3 is 18 residues long. The CDR3 here is CASSPEKTSGGVTGELFF. In nucleotides, the CDR3 is TGTGCCAGCAGTCCAGAAAAGACTAGCGGGGGGGTAACCGGGGAGCTGTTTTTT.

The J gene is TRBJ2-1, the V gene TRBV20-1; no definite D call. The germline V gene has CDR1 DFQATT and CDR2 SNEGSKA (reference sequence). The CDR3 contains 15 residues. V lost 3 bases, J lost 0 bases, and 12 bases lay in between. The CDR3 nucleotides are TGCAGTGCTAGGACTCTGGTGGGCTCCTACAATGAGCAGTTCTTC. This encodes CSARTLVGSYNEQFF.

This chain uses TRBV10-3 with TRBJ2-3; D is possibly TRBD2 (6 bases). This CDR3 is 16 amino acids long. Trimming took off 2 bases at V and 0 bases at J, with 12 bases between the two ends. Germline lookup yields CDR1 ENHRY and CDR2 SYGVKD. CDR3 coding DNA: TGTGCCATCAGTGAGCGTGGCGGGGATAGCACAGATACGCAGTATTTT. Translated: CAISERGGDSTDTQYF.

This clonotype turned up a few times. The chain carries TRBV7-2 and TRBJ1-2, with 7 nucleotides matching TRBD1. This CDR3 spans 15 amino acids. V lost 5 bases and J lost 2; bases outside the gene matches: 8. Germline loops: CDR1 SGHTA, CDR2 FQGNSA. In DNA form, the CDR3 reads TGTGCCAGCAGCCCCATAGGGACAGCAAACTATGGCTACACCTTC. Amino acids: CASSPIGTANYGYTF.

V and J are TRBV7-2 and TRBJ2-3; 8 bases match TRBD2. Unmatched junction bases numbered 7, after V lost 0 bases and J lost 2 bases. CDR1 is SGHTA, CDR2 FQGNSA, per germline. The length of the CDR3 is 17 residues. The CDR3 nucleotides are TGTGCCAGCAGCTTAGCGGGAACGGGAGGGATCACAGATACGCAGTATTTT. As protein: CASSLAGTGGITDTQYF. Variable domain in full (rest from reference TRBV7-2 and TRBJ2-3): GAGVSQSPSNKVTEKGKDVELRCDPISGHTALYWYRQSLGQGLEFLIYFQGNSAPDKSGLPSDRFSAERTGGSVSTLTIQRTQQEDSAVYLCASSLAGTGGITDTQYFGPGTRLTVL.

This clonotype has a handful of counts. This chain links TRBV14 with TRBJ2-1, with TRBD1 matching over 7 bases. The germline CDR1 and CDR2 sequences are SGHDN and FVKESK. Trimming cost V 4 bases and J 6 bases; bases outside gene matches: 6. CDR3 length equals 14 residues. The CDR3 nucleotides read TGTGCCAGCAGCCGACAGGGTGGGGTCAATGAGCAGTTCTTC. It specifies CASSRQGGVNEQFF.